The 19 T cell receptor beta chains in this list originate from one sample, sequenced in a study of OX40 agonist ivuxolimab in advanced cancers. The assay was immunoSEQ multiplex PCR, and TCRdb's table has in-frame clones only and misses some. The sample has tens of thousands of clones, around 83% seen once. Sequenced material: CD4+ or CD8+ T cells sorted from blood, taken in a trial of the OX40 agonist ivuxolimab. These receptors originate from an adult with an advanced solid tumor such as melanoma, head and neck, liver or kidney cancer.

Written as DNA, the CDR3 is TGCGCCAGCAGCCAAGAACCAGTGGCTGGCGGGGGGAACAATGAGCAGTTCTTC. This codes for CASSQEPVAGGGNNEQFF. The chain carries TRBV4-1 and TRBJ2-1; 8 bases match TRBD2. Germline CDR1 reads MGHRA; CDR2 reads YSYEKL. The CDR3 is 18 amino acids. The trim removed 0 bases at V and 5 bases at J, leaving 12 bases unmatched.

V gene TRBV6-6 combines with J gene TRBJ2-3; TRBD1 agrees at 8 bases. The CDR3 covers 16 residues. In germline, CDR1 is MNHNY, CDR2 SVGAGI (reference sequence). The V gene end was trimmed by 6 bases and the J gene end by 2 bases; junction bases not matched to a gene: 10. CDR3 amino acids: CASSLGQDPYTDTQYF. The DNA for the CDR3 is TGTGCCAGCAGCCTGGGACAGGACCCCTACACAGATACGCAGTATTTT.

The rearrangement uses TRBV2 and TRBJ2-5; the D is unclear. Germline values: CDR1 SNHLY, CDR2 FYNNEI. The CDR3 is made up of 13 amino acids. V dropped 3 bases and J dropped 4 bases, with 9 bases sitting between them. The CDR3 reads CASSDWAGETQYF. The CDR3 nucleotides are TGTGCCAGCAGTGACTGGGCTGGAGAGACCCAGTACTTC.

The chain combines TRBV5-1 with TRBJ2-1; perhaps TRBD2 as D (6 bases). The CDR3 length is 16 residues. Germline lookup yields CDR1 SGHRS and CDR2 YFSETQ. Trimming shortened V by 0 bases and J by 2 bases, and 12 bases separated the two germline ends. The CDR3 nucleotides are TGCGCCAGCAGCTTGGACGGGAGCGGAGCCTACAATGAGCAGTTCTTC. It is translated as CASSLDGSGAYNEQFF.

The rearrangement uses TRBV30 and TRBJ1-2; D is unresolved. Between the trimmed V and J ends, which lost 6 bases and 3 bases, there was a span of 20 bases. The CDR3 contains 15 residues. CDR1 and CDR2 (germline): GTSNPN, SVGIG (reference sequence). In DNA form, the CDR3 reads TGTGCCTGCTTACCCTCAGGACGGCTAGACTATGGCTACACCTTC. The encoded protein is CACLPSGRLDYGYTF.

This clone was counted a single time. CDR3 sequence reads: CASSFLIRGEKLFF. In DNA form, the CDR3 reads TGTGCCAGCAGTTTCCTGATACGGGGTGAAAAACTGTTTTTT. The chain combines TRBV28 with TRBJ1-4; D call uncertain. V was pared by 3 bases and J by 7 bases, with 12 bases between. The germline V gene encodes CDR1 MDHEN and CDR2 SYDVKM. The CDR3 has 14 residues.

The chain carries TRBV7-3 and TRBJ2-4; D is undetermined. V gave up 5 bases and J gave up 5 bases, with 16 bases separating them. CDR3 length equals 15 residues. The germline CDR1 and CDR2 sequences are SGHTA and FQGTGA. CDR3: CASSQTAGPENIQYF. The CDR3, as DNA: TGTGCCAGCAGCCAAACCGCAGGACCCGAAAACATTCAGTACTTC.

The sample holds a few counts of this clone. The chain links TRBV11-2 to TRBJ1-1, with TRBD1 matching over 7 bases. With 7 bases clipped from V and 6 bases from J, the junction kept 11 bases outside the gene matches. Germline lookup yields CDR1 SGHAT and CDR2 FQNNGV. The CDR3 contains 14 residues. This CDR3 is CASTSGTARAEAFF. CDR3 coding DNA: TGTGCCAGCACCTCCGGGACAGCTCGGGCTGAAGCTTTCTTT. Based on the CDR3 plus reference TRBV11-2 and TRBJ1-1, the full variable domain is EAGVAQSPRYKIIEKRQSVAFWCNPISGHATLYWYQQILGQGPKLLIQFQNNGVVDDSQLPKDRFSAERLKGVDSTLKIQPAKLEDSAVYLCASTSGTARAEAFFGQGTRLTVV.

This clone occurred once. V and J are TRBV27 and TRBJ1-4; maybe TRBD1 (5 bases). The germline V gene has CDR1 MNHEY and CDR2 SMNVEV (reference sequence). CDR3 length equals 15 residues. V dropped 8 bases and J dropped 0 bases, with 13 bases sitting between them. The CDR3 DNA reads as TGTGCCAGCCACCCCCAGGGAGCAACTAATGAAAAACTGTTTTTT. This translates into CASHPQGATNEKLFF.

This clone has only one observation. The chain carries TRBV5-4 and TRBJ2-3; tentative D call: TRBD1 (6 bases). Germline CDR1 is SGHNT and CDR2 is YYREEE (reference sequence). V was cut by 3 bases and J by 1 base, with 12 bases left in between. This CDR3 is 15 amino acids long. CDR3 DNA sequence: TGTGCCAGCAGCTCGACTGACAGGCGCACAGATACGCAGTATTTT. Its translation: CASSSTDRRTDTQYF.

This chain links TRBV5-5 with TRBJ1-2; TRBD1 is a possible D gene (6 bases). The CDR3 has 13 residues. Germline V gene data show CDR1 as SGHKS and CDR2 as YYEKEE (reference sequence). The V end lost 0 bases, the J end lost 4 bases, and 7 bases lay between the germline ends. Here the CDR3 reads CASSLVGAYGYTF. In nucleotides, the CDR3 is TGTGCCAGCAGCTTGGTGGGGGCCTATGGCTACACCTTC.

The rearrangement uses TRBV16 and TRBJ1-2; 7 bases are shared with TRBD1. J was trimmed by 7 bases and V by 4 bases; bases with no gene match: 6. The germline gives CDR1 KGHSY, CDR2 FQNENV. CDR3 length: 13 residues. For the CDR3, the DNA is TGTGCCAGCAGCCCAACCGGGACAGCTGGCTACACCTTC. Protein product: CASSPTGTAGYTF.

Details on this clone: A read error may account for a junction end that differs from germline. This sequence joins TRBV7-3 and TRBJ1-1; 8 nucleotides agree with TRBD1. The germline V gene has CDR1 SGHTA and CDR2 FQGTGA. The CDR3 is 15 residues long. The CDR3 bases are TGTGCCAGCAGCGTAACAGGGGGTATGAACACTGAAGCTTTCTTT. Protein sequence: CASSVTGGMNTEAFF.

This chain uses TRBV27 with TRBJ2-7, with D unresolved. The ends were cut back, 8 bases at V and 7 bases at J, with 21 bases in the middle. The germline V gene has CDR1 MNHEY and CDR2 SMNVEV (reference sequence). This CDR3 has 14 residues. The CDR3 region has the DNA TGTGCCAGCGGGATGGACGGCCCTATGTGGGAGCAGTACTTC. This codes for CASGMDGPMWEQYF.

The chain couples TRBV30 to TRBJ2-5, with a tentative D call TRBD2 (5 bases). The J call may not be correct, given that the DNA end is closer to TRBJ2-7. CDR3 length: 13 residues. Germline CDR1 and CDR2: GTSNPN and SVGIG (reference sequence). This chain's CDR3 is CAWSGTAGDEQYF. DNA of the CDR3: TGTGCCTGGAGCGGAACTGCCGGGGACGAGCAGTACTTC.

This clone was observed a single time. The chain uses TRBV5-5 and TRBJ2-3; D uncertain. This CDR3 contains 12 residues. Germline-derived CDR1 and CDR2 are SGHKS and YYEKEE (reference sequence). V dropped 0 bases and J dropped 5 bases, with 4 bases sitting between them. CDR3 region: CASSLELDTQYF. CDR3 DNA sequence: TGTGCCAGCAGCTTGGAGTTAGATACGCAGTATTTT.

The chain recombines TRBV29-1 with TRBJ2-3; TRBD2 is a possible D gene (6 bases). The V end was cut by 5 bases, the J end by 1 base, with 10 bases between. The CDR3 contains 13 residues. Germline assignment: CDR1 SQVTM and CDR2 ANQGSEA. CDR3 sequence reads: CSVTPGGTDTQYF. Here the CDR3 DNA reads TGCAGCGTTACCCCGGGGGGCACAGATACGCAGTATTTT.

This clone was recorded only once. The chain couples TRBV7-6 to TRBJ2-1; possibly TRBD1 for D (6 bases). In germline, CDR1 is SGHVS, CDR2 FNYEAQ. V was trimmed by 2 bases and J by 8 bases, leaving 13 bases between them. The CDR3 is 14 residues long. The CDR3 here is CASSLRQEWHEQFF. In DNA, the CDR3 is TGTGCCAGCAGCTTAAGACAGGAGTGGCATGAGCAGTTCTTC.

This clone was counted between two and nine times. The V call is TRBV19, the J call TRBJ1-2; 10 bases align to TRBD1. Germline CDR1 is LNHDA and CDR2 is SQIVND (reference sequence). The junction had 8 bases not matched to a gene; V was cut back by 6 bases and J by 4 bases. The CDR3 sequence is 15 residues long. The CDR3 region is CASRPGQGTSYGYTF. CDR3 nucleotides: TGTGCCAGTAGGCCGGGACAGGGGACTTCCTATGGCTACACCTTC.